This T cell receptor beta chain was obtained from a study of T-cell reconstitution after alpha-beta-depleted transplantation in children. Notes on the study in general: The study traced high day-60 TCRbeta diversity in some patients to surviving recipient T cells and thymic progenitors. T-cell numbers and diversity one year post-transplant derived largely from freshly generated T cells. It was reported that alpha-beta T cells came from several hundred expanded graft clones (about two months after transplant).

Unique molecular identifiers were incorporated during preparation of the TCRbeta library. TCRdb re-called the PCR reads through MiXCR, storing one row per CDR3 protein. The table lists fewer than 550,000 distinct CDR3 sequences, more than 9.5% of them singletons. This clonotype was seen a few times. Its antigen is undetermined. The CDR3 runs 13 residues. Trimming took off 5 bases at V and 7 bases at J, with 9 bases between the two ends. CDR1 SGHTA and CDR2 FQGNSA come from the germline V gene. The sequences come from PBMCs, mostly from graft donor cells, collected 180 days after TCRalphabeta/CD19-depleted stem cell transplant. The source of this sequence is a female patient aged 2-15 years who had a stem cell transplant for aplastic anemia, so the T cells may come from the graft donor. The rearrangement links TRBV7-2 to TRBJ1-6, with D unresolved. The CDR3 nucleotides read TGTGCCAGCAGCACGCGGATAAATTCACCCCTCCACTTT. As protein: CASSTRINSPLHF.